The 23 T cell receptor beta chains listed next were all sequenced from one sample in a study of cytomegalovirus exposure and HLA in healthy donors. Sequenced by immunoSEQ multiplex PCR; TCRdb stores in-frame clones only, minus some. Altogether some 170,000 clones are present, about 86% being singletons, with the ten largest covering about 1.5%. Material for sequencing was PBMCs. Source of these receptors: a woman aged 25 to 39 in good health and CMV-seronegative.

This clone was found a few times. The chain is built from TRBV19 and TRBJ2-7, with 9 bases fitting TRBD1. V dropped 10 bases and J dropped 7; count of bases not matched to a gene: 5. CDR1 and CDR2 from the germline V gene are LNHDA and SQIVND (reference sequence). The CDR3 runs to 11 residues. The CDR3: CAIGQGFEQYF. The CDR3 DNA is TGTGCCATCGGACAGGGGTTTGAGCAGTACTTC.

The rearrangement uses TRBV6-5 and TRBJ1-1; 9 bases line up with TRBD1. Germline values: CDR1 MNHEY, CDR2 SVGAGI. V dropped 6 bases and J dropped 4; count of bases not matched to a gene: 3. This CDR3 has 13 residues. The CDR3 region is CASSEQGATEAFF. The CDR3 nucleotides are TGTGCCAGCAGCGAACAGGGGGCCACTGAAGCTTTCTTT.

The rearrangement joins TRBV19 to TRBJ2-7; 7 nucleotides align to TRBD1. V lost 4 bases to trimming and J lost 5 bases; unmatched junction nucleotides: 5. The germline gives CDR1 LNHDA, CDR2 SQIVND (reference sequence). This CDR3 region has 13 residues. CDR3 in amino acids: CASSTEGANEQYF. Here the CDR3 DNA reads TGTGCCAGTAGTACCGAGGGGGCGAACGAGCAGTACTTC.

This clone was picked up one time. The chain is built from TRBV5-4 and TRBJ2-5; D possibly corresponds to TRBD2 (5 bases). V lost 4 bases and J lost 4, with 14 bases in between. The CDR3 spans 14 residues. The germline CDR1 and CDR2 sequences are SGHNT and YYREEE (reference sequence). The CDR3 here is CASSLEGYRETQYF. The CDR3 DNA is TGTGCCAGCAGCCTCGAGGGTTACAGAGAGACCCAGTACTTC.

V and J are TRBV10-3 and TRBJ1-1, with 7 bases lining up with TRBD1. V dropped 3 bases and J dropped 10; count of bases not matched to a gene: 5. The CDR3 is 12 amino acids. Germline V CDR1 and CDR2: ENHRY, SYGVKD. CDR3 amino acids: CAISELQGLAFF. CDR3 coding DNA: TGTGCCATCAGTGAATTACAGGGGCTAGCTTTCTTT.

This chain connects TRBV19 to TRBJ2-5, with D tentatively TRBD2 (6 bases). CDR3 size: 16 residues. Deletions cut 1 base from V and 5 bases from J, with 17 bases between. Germline V gene lookup returns CDR1 LNHDA and CDR2 SQIVND (reference sequence). As DNA, the CDR3 is TGTGCCAGTAGTATAGGCGGCGGGGCGGCTATGGAGACCCAGTACTTC. It specifies CASSIGGGAAMETQYF. Supplemented by reference TRBV19 and TRBJ2-5, the full variable domain reads DGGITQSPKYLFRKEGQNVTLSCEQNLNHDAMYWYRQDPGQGLRLIYYSQIVNDFQKGDIAEGYSVSREKKESFPLTVTSAQKNPTAFYLCASSIGGGAAMETQYFGPGTRLLVL.

About this clone: Sequence at one end of the junction differs from germline and may be a read error. The rearrangement uses TRBV6-1 and TRBJ1-6; 7 bases map to TRBD1. Looked up from germline, CDR1 is MNHNS and CDR2 is SASEGT. The CDR3 is 16 residues long. The chain's CDR3 is CASREGGSSYNSPLHF. The CDR3 region has the DNA TGTGCCAGCAGAGAAGGGGGCTCCTCCTATAATTCACCCCTCCACTTT.

The rearrangement links TRBV30 to TRBJ2-1, with 7 bases lining up with TRBD2. From germline, CDR1 is GTSNPN and CDR2 SVGIG (reference sequence). V was pared by 5 bases and J by 2 bases, with 12 bases of the junction left unmatched. The CDR3 has 16 residues. Here the CDR3 reads CAWPRIELAAYNEQFF. The CDR3 nucleotides are TGTGCCTGGCCTCGAATCGAGCTAGCGGCCTACAATGAGCAGTTCTTC.

The chain has TRBV7-2 and TRBJ2-1; no reliable D call. V was shortened by 2 bases and J by 3 bases, with 14 bases between the two germline ends. The CDR3 length is 16 residues. Germline V lookup: CDR1 SGHTA, CDR2 FQGNSA. The CDR3 spells CASSLSSTSYYNEQFF. Here the CDR3 DNA reads TGTGCCAGCAGCTTATCCTCGACAAGTTACTACAATGAGCAGTTCTTC.

This clone was seen only once. The gene calls are TRBV5-1 and TRBJ1-2; TRBD1 matches at 8 bases. The CDR3 extends over 16 amino acids. V was clipped by 4 bases and J by 5 bases; unmatched bases: 13. Germline CDR1 SGHRS, CDR2 YFSETQ. This chain's CDR3 is CASSASRDRTRYGYTF. The CDR3 DNA follows: TGCGCCAGCAGCGCCAGCCGGGACAGGACGCGGTATGGCTACACCTTC.

This chain links TRBV5-1 with TRBJ2-7; D may be TRBD2 (7 bases). CDR3 length equals 15 residues. Germline values: CDR1 SGHRS, CDR2 YFSETQ. Trimming cost V 3 bases and J 3 bases, with 16 bases left between them. This chain's CDR3 is CASSWGGGGNYEQYF. CDR3 DNA: TGCGCCAGCAGCTGGGGAGGGGGGGGGAACTACGAGCAGTACTTC.

Only one count was recorded for this clone. V is TRBV4-2 and J is TRBJ2-1, with 7 bases that match TRBD2. In germline, CDR1 is LGHNA, CDR2 YNFKEQ. This CDR3 is 16 amino acids long. Trimming took 4 bases from V and 2 from J; bases not matched to a gene: 8. The CDR3 is CASSPRGGGAYNEQFF. CDR3 nucleotides: TGTGCCAGCAGCCCCCGAGGCGGGGGAGCCTACAATGAGCAGTTCTTC.

CDR3 sequence reads: CASKIAGGFDEQYF. The CDR3 DNA is TGTGCCAGCAAAATAGCGGGGGGGTTCGACGAGCAGTACTTC. The J gene is TRBJ2-7, the V gene TRBV6-5, with 11 bases that match TRBD2. Looked up from germline, CDR1 is MNHEY and CDR2 is SVGAGI. The length of the CDR3 is 14 residues. J was trimmed by 5 bases and V by 7 bases; bases with no gene match: 7.

The chain joins TRBV6-5 to TRBJ1-1, with 7 bases aligning to TRBD1. The CDR3 spans 15 residues. J was trimmed by 1 base and V by 6 bases; bases with no gene match: 8. Germline V gene data show CDR1 as MNHEY and CDR2 as SVGAGI. CDR3 amino acids: CASRLNRGWNTEAFF. As DNA, the CDR3 is TGTGCCAGCAGGCTCAACAGGGGATGGAACACTGAAGCTTTCTTT.

This clone occurred a few times. This chain links TRBV2 with TRBJ2-1; D remains ambiguous. The CDR3 covers 15 residues. Trimming removed 5 bases at V and 10 bases at J, with 21 bases between. The V gene's germline CDR1 is SNHLY and CDR2 FYNNEI. CDR3 nucleotides: TGTGCCAGCAGTCGACCGGGTGGATGGTCCTTAGAGCAGTTCTTC. This codes for CASSRPGGWSLEQFF.

The chain employs TRBV5-4 and TRBJ2-3; maybe TRBD2 (5 bases). The CDR3 is 16 residues long. Germline V gene sequence: CDR1 SGHNT, CDR2 YYREEE (reference sequence). Trimming cost V 3 bases and J 6 bases, with 20 bases left between them. CDR3: CASSYTGLVYGDTQYF. The CDR3 DNA reads TGTGCCAGCAGCTATACGGGGTTGGTGTACGGGGATACGCAGTATTTT.

This clone came up a few times. V gene TRBV5-5 combines with J gene TRBJ2-1, with unresolved D. CDR3 length: 13 residues. Trimming took off 0 bases at V and 4 bases at J, with 5 bases between the two ends. In germline, CDR1 is SGHKS, CDR2 YYEKEE (reference sequence). CDR3 protein: CASSLAPYNEQFF. CDR3 DNA: TGTGCCAGCAGCTTGGCCCCATACAATGAGCAGTTCTTC. The whole variable domain, remainder taken from reference TRBV5-5 and TRBJ2-1, is DAGVTQSPTHLIKTRGQQVTLRCSPISGHKSVSWYQQVLGQGPQFIFQYYEKEERGRGNFPDRFSARQFPNYSSELNVNALLLGDSALYLCASSLAPYNEQFFGPGTRLTVL.

The chain links TRBV5-1 to TRBJ1-1; no clear D gene. Germline CDR1 and CDR2: SGHRS and YFSETQ. V was shortened by 4 bases and J by 1 base, with 17 bases between the two germline ends. The CDR3 is 16 residues long. CDR3 residues: CASSPGRTRTNTEAFF. CDR3 nucleotides: TGCGCCAGCAGCCCCGGACGGACTAGGACGAACACTGAAGCTTTCTTT.

V and J are TRBV9 and TRBJ2-5; TRBD2 aligns across 10 bases. V shed 0 bases and J 0 bases; nucleotides not matched to a gene: 5. CDR1 SGDLS and CDR2 YYNGEE come from the germline V gene. This CDR3 has 17 amino acids. CDR3 DNA: TGTGCCAGCAGCGTAGGACACACTAGCGGGGACCAAGAGACCCAGTACTTC. Amino acid sequence: CASSVGHTSGDQETQYF.

This chain joins TRBV2 and TRBJ2-1; a possible D gene is TRBD2 (6 bases). Trimming shortened V by 8 bases and J by 4 bases, and 18 bases separated the two germline ends. This CDR3 comprises 15 residues. The germline V gene encodes CDR1 SNHLY and CDR2 FYNNEI. The CDR3: CASLQFDSGYNEQFF. The CDR3 DNA follows: TGTGCCAGCCTCCAGTTTGATAGCGGATACAATGAGCAGTTCTTC.

The rearrangement joins TRBV7-9 to TRBJ2-3; a weak D match, TRBD2 (5 bases). With 5 bases removed from V and 3 bases from J, the gap between germline ends came to 12 bases. The CDR3 is 14 residues long. Germline CDR1 reads SEHNR; CDR2 reads FQNEAQ (reference sequence). Written as DNA, the CDR3 is TGTGCCAGCAGCCCCGGAGCGGTGACAGATACGCAGTATTTT. Translation gives CASSPGAVTDTQYF.

The rearrangement uses TRBV9 and TRBJ2-3, with TRBD2 as a possible D gene (7 bases). The CDR3 totals 12 residues. Germline V gene data show CDR1 as SGDLS and CDR2 as YYNGEE. V was clipped by 6 bases and J by 11 bases, with 16 bases between them. In nucleotides, the CDR3 is TGTGCCAGCAAGGGGGGAGGGCAGATGCAGTATTTT. It yields the protein CASKGGGQMQYF.

The V gene is TRBV6-6, the J gene TRBJ1-1; 7 nucleotides align to TRBD1. Germline loops: CDR1 MNHNY, CDR2 SVGAGI (reference sequence). Germline trimming cut 6 bases from V and 1 base from J; bases unmatched to any gene: 8. This CDR3 comprises 15 residues. CDR3 amino acids: CASRARTGGNTEAFF. Here the CDR3 DNA reads TGTGCCAGCAGGGCTAGGACAGGAGGGAACACTGAAGCTTTCTTT.